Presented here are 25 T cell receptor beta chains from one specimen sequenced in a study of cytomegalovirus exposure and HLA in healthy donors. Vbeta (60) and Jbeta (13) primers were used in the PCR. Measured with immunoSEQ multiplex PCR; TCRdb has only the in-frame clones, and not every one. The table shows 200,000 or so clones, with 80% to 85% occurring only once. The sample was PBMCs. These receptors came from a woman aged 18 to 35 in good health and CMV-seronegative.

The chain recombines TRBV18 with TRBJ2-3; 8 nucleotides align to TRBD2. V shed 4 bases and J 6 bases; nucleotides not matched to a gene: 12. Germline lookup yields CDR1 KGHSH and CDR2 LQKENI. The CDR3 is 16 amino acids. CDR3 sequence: CASSHTQRESGDTQYF. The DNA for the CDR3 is TGTGCCAGCTCACACACGCAGCGGGAGTCAGGCGATACGCAGTATTTT.

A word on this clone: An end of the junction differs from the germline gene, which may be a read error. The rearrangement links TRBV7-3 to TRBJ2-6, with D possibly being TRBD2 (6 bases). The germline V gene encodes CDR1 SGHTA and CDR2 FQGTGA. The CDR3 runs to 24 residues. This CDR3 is CSSSLTRLVRDSPRLKSGANVLTF. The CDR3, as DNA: TGTTCCAGCAGCTTAACTAGATTAGTCCGGGACTCACCTCGCCTTAAGTCTGGGGCCAACGTCCTGACTTTC.

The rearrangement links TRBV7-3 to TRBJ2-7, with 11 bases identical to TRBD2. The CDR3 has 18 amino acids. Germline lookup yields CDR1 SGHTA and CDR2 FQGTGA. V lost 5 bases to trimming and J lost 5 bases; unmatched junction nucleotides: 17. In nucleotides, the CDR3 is TGTGCCAGCAGCCGTGCACCACTAGCGGGAGAAAATAATGACGAGCAGTACTTC. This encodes CASSRAPLAGENNDEQYF. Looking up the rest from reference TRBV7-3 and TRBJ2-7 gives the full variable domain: GAGVSQTPSNKVTEKGKYVELRCDPISGHTALYWYRQSLGQGPEFLIYFQGTGAADDSGLPNDRFFAVRPEGSVSTLKIQRTERGDSAVYLCASSRAPLAGENNDEQYFGPGTRLTVT.

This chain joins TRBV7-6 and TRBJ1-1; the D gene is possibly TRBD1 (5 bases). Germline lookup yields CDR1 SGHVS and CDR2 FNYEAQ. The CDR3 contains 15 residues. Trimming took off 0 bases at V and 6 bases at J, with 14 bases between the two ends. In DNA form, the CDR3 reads TGTGCCAGCAGCTTAGCCACTGGACAAGGCGCTGAAGCTTTCTTT. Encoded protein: CASSLATGQGAEAFF.

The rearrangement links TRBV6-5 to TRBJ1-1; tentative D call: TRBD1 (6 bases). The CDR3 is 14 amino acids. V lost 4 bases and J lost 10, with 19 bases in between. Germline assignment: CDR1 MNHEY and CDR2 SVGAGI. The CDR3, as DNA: TGTGCCAGCAGTTCCCGGACAGCGACTAATGGAGCTTTCTTT. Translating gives CASSSRTATNGAFF.

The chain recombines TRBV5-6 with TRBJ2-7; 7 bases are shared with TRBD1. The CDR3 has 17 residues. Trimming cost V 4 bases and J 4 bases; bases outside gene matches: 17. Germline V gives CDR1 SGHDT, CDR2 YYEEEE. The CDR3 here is CASSVELGTVKEYEQYF. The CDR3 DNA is TGTGCCAGCAGCGTGGAGTTGGGGACAGTTAAAGAATACGAGCAGTACTTC.

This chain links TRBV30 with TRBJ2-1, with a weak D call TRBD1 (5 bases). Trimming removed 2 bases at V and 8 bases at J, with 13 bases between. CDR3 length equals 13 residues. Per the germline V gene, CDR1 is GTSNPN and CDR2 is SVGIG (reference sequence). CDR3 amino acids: CAWSPGRTYEQFF. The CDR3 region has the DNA TGTGCCTGGAGTCCCGGTCGGACATATGAGCAGTTCTTC.

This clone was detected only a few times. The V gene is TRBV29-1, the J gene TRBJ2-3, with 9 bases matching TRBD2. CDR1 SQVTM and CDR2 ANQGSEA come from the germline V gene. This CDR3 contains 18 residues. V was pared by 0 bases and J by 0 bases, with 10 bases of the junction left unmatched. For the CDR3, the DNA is TGCAGCGTTGAAGATCCTTGGGGACTAGCCATCAGCACAGATACGCAGTATTTT. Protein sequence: CSVEDPWGLAISTDTQYF.

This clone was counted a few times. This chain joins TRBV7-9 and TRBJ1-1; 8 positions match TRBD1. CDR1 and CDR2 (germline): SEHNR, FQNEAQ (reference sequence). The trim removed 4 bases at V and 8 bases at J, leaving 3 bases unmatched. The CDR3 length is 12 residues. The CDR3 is CASSYRTGEAFF. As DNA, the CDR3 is TGTGCCAGCAGCTACCGGACAGGGGAAGCTTTCTTT.

DNA for the CDR3: TGCAGCCTGGGACAGGGGTACGAGCAGTACTTC. This translates into CSLGQGYEQYF. The gene calls are TRBV20-1 and TRBJ2-7; TRBD1 matches at 10 bases. The CDR3 has 11 amino acids. Germline lookup yields CDR1 DFQATT and CDR2 SNEGSKA (reference sequence).

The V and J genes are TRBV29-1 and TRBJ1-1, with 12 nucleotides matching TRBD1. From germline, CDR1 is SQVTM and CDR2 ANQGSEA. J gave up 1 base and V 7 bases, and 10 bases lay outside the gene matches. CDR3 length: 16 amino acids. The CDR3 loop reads CSDLPGQGAENTEAFF. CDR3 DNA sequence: TGCAGCGATTTACCGGGACAGGGGGCAGAGAACACTGAAGCTTTCTTT.

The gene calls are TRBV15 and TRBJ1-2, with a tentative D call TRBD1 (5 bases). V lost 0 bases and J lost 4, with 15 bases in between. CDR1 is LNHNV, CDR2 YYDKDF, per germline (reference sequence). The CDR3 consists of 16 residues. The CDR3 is CATSRDSVRGSYGYTF. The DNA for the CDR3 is TGTGCCACCAGCAGAGATTCGGTTAGGGGAAGCTATGGCTACACCTTC.

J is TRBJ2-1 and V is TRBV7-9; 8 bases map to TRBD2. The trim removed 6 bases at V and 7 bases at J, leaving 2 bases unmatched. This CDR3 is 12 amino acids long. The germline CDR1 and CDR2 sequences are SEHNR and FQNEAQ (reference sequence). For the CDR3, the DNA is TGTGCCAGCAGACGGGAGGGGAATGAGCAGTTCTTC. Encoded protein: CASRREGNEQFF. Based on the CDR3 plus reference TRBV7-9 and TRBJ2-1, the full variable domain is DTGVSQNPRHKITKRGQNVTFRCDPISEHNRLYWYRQTLGQGPEFLTYFQNEAQLEKSRLLSDRFSAERPKGSFSTLEIQRTEQGDSAMYLCASRREGNEQFFGPGTRLTVL.

This chain's CDR3 is CASTRGNTEAFF. Written as DNA, the CDR3 is TGTGCCAGCACTAGGGGAAACACTGAAGCTTTCTTT. J is TRBJ1-1 and V is TRBV25-1, with D maybe TRBD1 (5 bases). The CDR3 is 12 amino acids. V lost 7 bases and J 2 bases, leaving 8 bases between the germline ends. Germline assignment: CDR1 MGHDK and CDR2 SYGVNS.

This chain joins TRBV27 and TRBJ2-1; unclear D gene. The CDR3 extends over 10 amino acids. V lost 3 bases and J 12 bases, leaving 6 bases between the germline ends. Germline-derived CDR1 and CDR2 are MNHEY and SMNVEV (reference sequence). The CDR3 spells CASSFPLQFF. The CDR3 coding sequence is TGTGCCAGCAGTTTCCCCCTGCAGTTCTTC.

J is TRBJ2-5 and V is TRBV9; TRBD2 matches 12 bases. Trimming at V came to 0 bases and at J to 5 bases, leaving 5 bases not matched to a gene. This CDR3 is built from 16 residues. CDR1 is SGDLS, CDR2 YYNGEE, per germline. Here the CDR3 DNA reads TGTGCCAGCAGCGTAGTTCTAGCGGGGGGGGCGGAGACCCAGTACTTC. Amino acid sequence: CASSVVLAGGAETQYF.

CDR3 coding DNA: TGTGCCATCAAAGACACAGGGCTCTCTGGAAACACCATATATTTT. Its translation: CAIKDTGLSGNTIYF. J is TRBJ1-3 and V is TRBV10-3; possible D gene TRBD1, 6 bases. V was cut by 7 bases and J by 0 bases, with 13 bases left in between. The length of the CDR3 is 15 residues. Germline CDR1 and CDR2: ENHRY and SYGVKD.

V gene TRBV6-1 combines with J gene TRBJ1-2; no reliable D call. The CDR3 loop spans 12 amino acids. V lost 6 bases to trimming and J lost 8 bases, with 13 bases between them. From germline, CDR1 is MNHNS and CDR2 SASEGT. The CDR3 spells CASSPSLLGYTF. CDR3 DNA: TGTGCCAGCAGCCCATCATTGTTGGGCTACACCTTC.

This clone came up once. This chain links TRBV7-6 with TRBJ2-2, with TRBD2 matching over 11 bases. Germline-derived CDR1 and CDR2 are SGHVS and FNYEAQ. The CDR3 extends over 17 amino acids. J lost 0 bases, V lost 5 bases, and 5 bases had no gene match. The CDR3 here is CASSPLTSGANTGELFF. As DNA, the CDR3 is TGTGCCAGCAGCCCCCTGACTAGCGGGGCGAACACCGGGGAGCTGTTTTTT.

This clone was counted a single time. Here the CDR3 DNA reads TGCAGCGTCATTCTAGGAGATACGCAGTATTTT. This gives the protein CSVILGDTQYF. V gene TRBV29-1 combines with J gene TRBJ2-3; no clear D. Deletions cut 6 bases from V and 5 bases from J, with 9 bases between. The CDR3 spans 11 residues. Germline CDR1 and CDR2: SQVTM and ANQGSEA.

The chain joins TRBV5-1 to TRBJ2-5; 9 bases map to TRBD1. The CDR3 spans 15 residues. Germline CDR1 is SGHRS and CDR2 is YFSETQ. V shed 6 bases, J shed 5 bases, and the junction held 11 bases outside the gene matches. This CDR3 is CASTAGTGKRETQYF. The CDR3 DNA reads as TGCGCCAGCACGGCCGGGACAGGGAAGAGGGAGACCCAGTACTTC.

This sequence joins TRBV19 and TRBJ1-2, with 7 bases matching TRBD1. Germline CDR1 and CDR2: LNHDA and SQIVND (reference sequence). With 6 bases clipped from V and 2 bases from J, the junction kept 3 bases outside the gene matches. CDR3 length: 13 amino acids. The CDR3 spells CASRRTGNYGYTF. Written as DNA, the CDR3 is TGTGCCAGTAGAAGGACAGGCAACTATGGCTACACCTTC. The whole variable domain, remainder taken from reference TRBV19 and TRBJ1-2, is DGGITQSPKYLFRKEGQNVTLSCEQNLNHDAMYWYRQDPGQGLRLIYYSQIVNDFQKGDIAEGYSVSREKKESFPLTVTSAQKNPTAFYLCASRRTGNYGYTFGSGTRLTVV.

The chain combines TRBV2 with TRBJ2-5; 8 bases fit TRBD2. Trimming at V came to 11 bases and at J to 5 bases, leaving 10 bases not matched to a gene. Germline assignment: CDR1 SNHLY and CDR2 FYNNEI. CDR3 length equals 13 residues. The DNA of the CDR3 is TGTGCCGGAATAGCGGGGCTGGGGGAGACCCAGTACTTC. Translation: CAGIAGLGETQYF. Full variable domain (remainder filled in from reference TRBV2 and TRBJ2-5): EPEVTQTPSHQVTQMGQEVILRCVPISNHLYFYWYRQILGQKVEFLVSFYNNEISEKSEIFDDQFSVERPDGSNFTLKIRSTKLEDSAMYFCAGIAGLGETQYFGPGTRLLVL.

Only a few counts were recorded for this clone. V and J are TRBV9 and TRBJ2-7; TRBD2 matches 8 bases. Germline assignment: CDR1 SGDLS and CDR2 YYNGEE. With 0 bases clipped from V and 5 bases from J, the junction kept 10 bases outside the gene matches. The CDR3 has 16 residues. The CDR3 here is CASSVDPPGGEDEQYF. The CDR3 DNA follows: TGTGCCAGCAGCGTAGACCCGCCGGGAGGGGAGGACGAGCAGTACTTC.

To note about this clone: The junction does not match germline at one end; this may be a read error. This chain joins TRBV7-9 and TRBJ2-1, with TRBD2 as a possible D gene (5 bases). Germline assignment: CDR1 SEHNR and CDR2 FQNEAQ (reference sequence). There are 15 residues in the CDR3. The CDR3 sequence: CSSSLSQRSYNEQFF. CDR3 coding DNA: TGTTCCAGCAGCTTGAGTCAGCGGAGCTACAATGAGCAGTTCTTC.